This T cell receptor beta chain is drawn from a study of T cells in Graves' hyperthyroidism and ophthalmopathy (dated 2019 in TCRdb). Regarding the research as a whole: Peripheral blood samples were taken at the time of initial diagnosis, prior to any treatment. To identify TCR V-J signatures that set the groups apart, the researchers used a discovery cohort of 90 to 100 patients, made up of approximately 43 with Graves' ophthalmopathy and about 60 with stable Graves' hyperthyroidism. Prospective prediction of ophthalmopathy was tested in an independent validation cohort of 18 to 20 hyperthyroidism patients and 15 to 17 patients who later progressed to ophthalmopathy. The roughly 100 discovery patients were randomly split 7:3 into training and test sets. Thyroid tissue and blood T-cell repertoires from about 6 Graves' hyperthyroidism patients were also compared in the study. Once sampling was done, hyperthyroidism patients were given methimazole at a starting dose of 30 mg daily, whereas ophthalmopathy patients were given high-dose intravenous methylprednisolone. TCR Vbeta CDR3 sequencing of 120 to 150 peripheral blood samples (approximately 44 ophthalmopathy, some 75 hyperthyroidism and approximately 17 progressor patients) is reported in the paper. What the research found in general, with its limitations: During validation, the model predicted progression to ophthalmopathy a median of around six months ahead of onset, with around 70% sensitivity and almost 75% specificity. Most expanded thyroid clonotypes (frequency above 0.001) were also detected in blood, a finding suggesting that blood repertoires may reflect thyroid immune responses. In cross-validation, a model built on a 13 V-J signature told ophthalmopathy apart from stable hyperthyroidism with 87.88% sensitivity and about 81% specificity, and in testing the same model reached 80%/75%. No statistical method was used to fix the sample size in advance, and group allocation was not hidden from the investigators.

Concerning this clonotype itself: Its recognized antigen is unknown. No much larger clone is present one base from it, and per-base qualities are unavailable.

Amplification of TCR beta CDR3 regions was carried out from RNA transcripts. For the first round of RT-PCR on the TCR CDR3, the HTBI primer set was used together with the Qiagen OneStep RT-PCR kit. A second multiplex PCR round built the libraries, followed by size selection and purification. Paired-end sequencing of the libraries was performed with 100 bp reads on an Illumina HiSeq2000. Per the source publication's procedure: Raw data were processed with SOAPnuke, discarding reads with adapters, uncalled bases, mean Phred below 15, or no exact constant-primer or identifier match. COPE v1.2.5 was used to merge the high-quality paired reads, and each unique nucleotide sequence was defined as a clonotype. MiTCR v1.1 was used to align the clonotypes against IMGT TRBV, TRBD and TRBJ reference segments. The analysis was restricted to V-J combinations with a frequency above 0.0001, which together covered around 99% of the repertoires. A TCS score was defined as the ratio of F50 (clonal expansion) to E x V (chaos), with BLOSUM62-based TCRdist applied between CDR3 peptides within each V-J. Welch's t-statistics and random forest reduced around 520 V-J features to under 15, which were used in a naive Bayes classifier (R e1071). The public reads were reanalyzed by TCRdb: fastp trimming at Q25, MiXCR alignment, in-frame beta chains only. Every CDR3 protein is listed once, alongside the most common genes and DNA of its rows. The V and J calls and clone size come from TCRdb's table, not from the authors' own analysis. The table for this sample lists hundreds of thousands of distinct CDR3 sequences; roughly 15% of them were counted only once. The top ten constitute 3% to 4.5% of the sample.

Stable Graves' hyperthyroidism was defined as no progression to ophthalmopathy during 18 months of follow-up. Hyperthyroidism patients were aged 18 to 65 years and newly diagnosed, with disease duration of less than 2 months. The study excluded patients with uncontrolled infections, other autoimmune diseases, pregnancy or lactation. Diagnoses were established on the basis of clinical symptoms, serum thyroxine and TRAb, thyroid ultrasound, and orbital computed tomography. PBMCs were separated from 8 to 10 ml of fresh peripheral blood using Ficoll-Paque density gradient centrifugation. Trizol reagent was used to extract total RNA, and RNA quality was then checked on an Agilent 2100 Bioanalyzer. The specimen sequenced was blood. The receptor was isolated from a woman under 40 with Graves' hyperthyroidism.

The nucleotides read TGCAGCGTTGCAGGGGGCAGCTCTAACTATGGCTACACCTTC. This codes for CSVAGGSSNYGYTF. Recombination linked TRBV29-1 to TRBJ1-2; the central 8 bases match TRBD1. CDR1 SQVTM and CDR2 ANQGSEA were looked up in the germline V gene. Clipping removes 4 bases from V and 0 bases from J, with 4 as the unmatched junction base count. The CDR3 runs 14 amino acids, cysteine and phenylalanine included. Kept here is only the CDR3 DNA, which spans 42 bases and is read in frame from base 1.